One sample yielded the 12 T cell receptor beta chains listed below, sequenced in a study of T cell responses to AZD1222 COVID-19 vaccine. Sequencing used immunoSEQ multiplex PCR; TCRdb keeps in-frame clones, though not all of them. The data show 150,000 to 200,000 clones, 85% to 95% seen once. Here the sequenced sample was peripheral blood, taken on day 0 of AZD1222 vaccination. The receptors here all came from an adult in good health.

This chain joins TRBV11-2 and TRBJ2-7, with TRBD1 identical over 9 bases. The V and J ends lost 3 bases and 0 bases, in that order; junction bases with no gene match: 3. CDR1 SGHAT and CDR2 FQNNGV come from the germline V gene. The CDR3 has 15 amino acids. The CDR3 region is CASSLGQGVSYEQYF. The CDR3 nucleotides read TGTGCCAGCAGCTTGGGACAGGGAGTCTCCTACGAGCAGTACTTC.

About this clone itself: A junction boundary mismatches the germline segment, possibly from a read error. The genes are TRBV7-7 and TRBJ1-3; D might be TRBD1 (5 bases). Germline loops: CDR1 SSHAT, CDR2 FNYEAQ (reference sequence). CDR3 length equals 17 residues. CDR3 residues: CASSLAPRGLDGNTIYF. CDR3 bases: TGTGCTAGCAGCTTAGCGCCGAGGGGTCTCGATGGAAACACCATATATTTT.

This rearrangement joins TRBV5-6 to TRBJ2-7; D is unresolved. V was pared by 4 bases and J by 5 bases, with 10 bases between. This CDR3 comprises 12 residues. Per germline, CDR1 SGHDT and CDR2 YYEEEE. The chain's CDR3 is CASSPTQNEQYF. Here the CDR3 DNA reads TGTGCCAGCAGCCCGACCCAGAACGAGCAGTACTTC. The full variable domain, in which reference TRBV5-6 and TRBJ2-7 provide the parts outside the CDR3, is DAGVTQSPTHLIKTRGQQVTLRCSPKSGHDTVSWYQQALGQGPQFIFQYYEEEERQRGNFPDRFSGHQFPNYSSELNVNALLLGDSALYLCASSPTQNEQYFGPGTRLTVT.

The chain is built from TRBV28 and TRBJ1-2; D is undetermined. Deletions cut 3 bases from V and 1 base from J, with 3 bases between. The CDR3 loop spans 12 amino acids. Germline V gene lookup returns CDR1 MDHEN and CDR2 SYDVKM. The CDR3 DNA sequence: TGTGCCAGCAGTTTCGGTAACTATGGCTACACCTTC. Its translation: CASSFGNYGYTF.

The V call is TRBV29-1, the J call TRBJ1-1, with D unresolved. CDR1 and CDR2 (germline): SQVTM, ANQGSEA. The CDR3 length is 12 residues. V lost 4 bases, J lost 3 bases, and 9 bases lay in between. CDR3 in DNA: TGCAGCGTTGTAAGGTTCGACACTGAAGCTTTCTTT. Translating gives CSVVRFDTEAFF.

The genes are TRBV18 and TRBJ2-7; D might be TRBD1 (6 bases). Germline CDR1 KGHSH, CDR2 LQKENI. Trimming took 4 bases from V and 2 from J, leaving 9 bases between them. This CDR3 region has 13 residues. As DNA, the CDR3 is TGTGCCAGCTCACGAGGACAGACCTACGAGCAGTACTTC. This sequence encodes CASSRGQTYEQYF. Together with reference TRBV18 and TRBJ2-7, the CDR3 gives the full variable domain: NAGVMQNPRHLVRRRGQEARLRCSPMKGHSHVYWYRQLPEEGLKFMVYLQKENIIDESGMPKERFSAEFPKEGPSILRIQQVVRGDSAAYFCASSRGQTYEQYFGPGTRLTVT.

The V call is TRBV19, the J call TRBJ2-1; D may be TRBD1 or TRBD2 (6 bases each). The length of the CDR3 is 15 residues. Trimming removed 2 bases from V and 3 bases from J, with 11 bases in between. Looked up from germline, CDR1 is LNHDA and CDR2 is SQIVND (reference sequence). The CDR3, as DNA: TGTGCCAGTAGTATAAGGGGGGCGGGCTACAATGAGCAGTTCTTC. This gives the protein CASSIRGAGYNEQFF. Combining the CDR3 with reference TRBV19 and TRBJ2-1 gives the whole variable domain DGGITQSPKYLFRKEGQNVTLSCEQNLNHDAMYWYRQDPGQGLRLIYYSQIVNDFQKGDIAEGYSVSREKKESFPLTVTSAQKNPTAFYLCASSIRGAGYNEQFFGPGTRLTVL.

CDR3 sequence (DNA): TGTGCCAGCAGCAGGACAGCTGGTGAAGCTTTCTTT. As protein: CASSRTAGEAFF. The chain employs TRBV3-1 (or the pseudogene TRBV3-2) and TRBJ1-1, with D possibly matching TRBD1 (6 bases). Germline assignment: CDR1 LGHDT and CDR2 YNNKEL (reference sequence). The CDR3 has 12 amino acids. V gave up 5 bases and J gave up 7 bases, with 11 bases separating them.

The chain uses TRBV5-1 and TRBJ1-1; 7 nucleotides line up with TRBD1. V was clipped by 0 bases and J by 6 bases; unmatched bases: 5. Germline CDR1 is SGHRS and CDR2 is YFSETQ. This CDR3 comprises 14 residues. This chain's CDR3 is CASSLADRFAEAFF. The CDR3 nucleotides are TGCGCCAGCAGCTTGGCGGACAGGTTCGCTGAAGCTTTCTTT.

V gene TRBV30 combines with J gene TRBJ1-1, with D unclear. V lost 3 bases to trimming and J lost 5 bases, with 7 bases between them. CDR1 and CDR2 from the germline V gene are GTSNPN and SVGIG (reference sequence). There are 11 residues in the CDR3. The CDR3 loop is CAWSHKTEAFF. CDR3 bases: TGTGCCTGGAGCCACAAAACTGAAGCTTTCTTT.

The chain combines TRBV6-4 with TRBJ1-6, with 7 bases aligning to TRBD1. There are 14 residues in the CDR3. CDR1 MRHNA and CDR2 SNTAGT come from the germline V gene. J was trimmed by 8 bases and V by 5 bases; bases with no gene match: 6. CDR3 loop: CASSQDRQHSPLHF. Here the CDR3 DNA reads TGTGCCAGCAGTCAGGACAGGCAGCATTCACCCCTCCACTTT.

The V call is TRBV4-3, the J call TRBJ2-1, with D possibly TRBD2 on 7 matching bases. CDR1 is LGHNA and CDR2 is YSLEER in the germline V gene. This CDR3 is built from 13 residues. Trimming shortened V by 1 base and J by 8 bases, and 9 bases separated the two germline ends. CDR3 in amino acids: CASSQGGGYEQFF. CDR3 nucleotide sequence: TGCGCCAGCAGCCAAGGCGGGGGCTATGAGCAGTTCTTC.